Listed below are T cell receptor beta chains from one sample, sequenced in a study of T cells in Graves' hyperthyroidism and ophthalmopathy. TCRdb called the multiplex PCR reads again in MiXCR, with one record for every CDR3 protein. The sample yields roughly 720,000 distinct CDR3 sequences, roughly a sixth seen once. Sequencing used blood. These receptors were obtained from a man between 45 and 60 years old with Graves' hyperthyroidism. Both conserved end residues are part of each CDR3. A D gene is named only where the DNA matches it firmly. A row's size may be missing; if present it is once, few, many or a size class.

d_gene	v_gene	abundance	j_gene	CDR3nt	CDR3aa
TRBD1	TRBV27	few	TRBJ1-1	TGTGCCAGCAGTTTAACCCCAGGGGGGGTGGTTGAAGCTTTCTTT	CASSLTPGGVVEAFF
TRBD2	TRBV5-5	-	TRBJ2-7	TGTGCCAGCAGCGGAGGGGGACTAGCCTACGAGCAGTACTTC	CASSGGGLAYEQYF
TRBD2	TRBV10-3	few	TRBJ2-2	TGTGCCATCAGTGCGAGCGGGAGGGACGCAACCGGGGAGCTGTTTTTT	CAISASGRDATGELFF
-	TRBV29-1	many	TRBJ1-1	TGCAGCGTTGAGACGGGCACTGAAGCTTTCTTT	CSVETGTEAFF
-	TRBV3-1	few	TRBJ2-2	TGTGCCAGCAGCCAATTAATGGGGGGCACCGGGGAGCTGTTTTTT	CASSQLMGGTGELFF
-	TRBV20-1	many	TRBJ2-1	TGCAGTGCTCGAGGACTACAACACTACAATGAGCAGTTCTTC	CSARGLQHYNEQFF
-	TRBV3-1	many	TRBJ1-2	TGTGCCAGCAGCCAATATTCACAGCTTAACTATGGCTACACCTTC	CASSQYSQLNYGYTF
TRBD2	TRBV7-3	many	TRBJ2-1	TGTGCCAGCAGCACAGGGCTAGCGGGTTACAATGAGCAGTTCTTC	CASSTGLAGYNEQFF
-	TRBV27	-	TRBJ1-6	TGTGCCAGCAGTTTTTCGGGGAAAGGGTCACCCCTCCACTTT	CASSFSGKGSPLHF
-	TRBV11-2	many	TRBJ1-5	TGTGCCAGCAGCCCCGGTTCAGGGAGGGGCAATCAGCCCCAGCATTTT	CASSPGSGRGNQPQHF
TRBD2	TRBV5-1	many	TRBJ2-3	TGCGCCAGCAGTCTCTTGGGACTAGCCGAGACAGATACGCAGTATTTT	CASSLLGLAETDTQYF
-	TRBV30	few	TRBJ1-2	TGTGCCTGGACGGGACAAGATAACTATGGCTACACCTTC	CAWTGQDNYGYTF
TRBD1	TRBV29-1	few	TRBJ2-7	TGCAGCGTTGCGGGACAGGGCGGCGAGCAGTACTTC	CSVAGQGGEQYF
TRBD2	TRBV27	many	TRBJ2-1	TGTGCCAGCAGTGACCCCAGAGCGGGAGTTCGGAATGAGCAGTTCTTC	CASSDPRAGVRNEQFF
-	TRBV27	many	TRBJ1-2	TGTGCCAGCAGCCCCGTGAGGGGGTCTGGCTACACCTTC	CASSPVRGSGYTF
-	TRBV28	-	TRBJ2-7	TGTGCCAGCAGCACACCCTCGACGGGATTGCGCGAGCAGTACTTC	CASSTPSTGLREQYF
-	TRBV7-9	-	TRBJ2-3	TGTGCCAGCAGCCGACAGGCTAGCACAGATACGCAGTATTTT	CASSRQASTDTQYF
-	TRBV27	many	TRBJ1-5	TGTGCCAGCAGTCAAAGCTACAGGGAGGGGAATCAGCCCCAGCATTTT	CASSQSYREGNQPQHF
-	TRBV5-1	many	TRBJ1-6	TGCGCCAGCAGCTTGACCGCTATGGGACTACCCCCATCACCCCTCCACTTT	CASSLTAMGLPPSPLHF
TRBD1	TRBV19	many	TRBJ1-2	TGTGCCAGTAGTCCAGGGACAGGGGCGCTCGCTTTCTATGGCTACACCTTC	CASSPGTGALAFYGYTF
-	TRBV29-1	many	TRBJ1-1	TGCAGCGCTGGGGGCGGGAACACTGAAGCTTTCTTT	CSAGGGNTEAFF
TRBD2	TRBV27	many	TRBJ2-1	TGTGCCAGCAGTAGGTCGAGACTAGCGGGAGGGCCTTACAATGAGCAGTTCTTC	CASSRSRLAGGPYNEQFF
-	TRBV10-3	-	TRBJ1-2	TGTGCCATCAGTGGAGCAGGGGAAAAGAATAACTATGGCTACACCTTC	CAISGAGEKNNYGYTF
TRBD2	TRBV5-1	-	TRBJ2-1	TGCGCCAGCAGCTACCTAGCGGGAGGGTACAATGAGCAGTTCTTC	CASSYLAGGYNEQFF
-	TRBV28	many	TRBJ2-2	TGTGCCAGCAGGGAGGGGGGGACAGGCGCAACCGGGGAGCTGTTTTTT	CASREGGTGATGELFF
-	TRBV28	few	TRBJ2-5	TGTGCCAGCGTAAAGGTAGACCAAGAGACCCAGTACTTC	CASVKVDQETQYF
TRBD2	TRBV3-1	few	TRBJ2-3	TGTGCCAGCAGCCAAGATTGGACTAGCGGGAGGTCGGATACGCAGTATTTT	CASSQDWTSGRSDTQYF
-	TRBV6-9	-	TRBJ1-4	TGTGCCAGCAGTTACCTAGGGCCTAATGAAAAACTGTTTTTT	CASSYLGPNEKLFF
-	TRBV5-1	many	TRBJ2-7	TGCGCCAGCAGCTTGGTTCCGGGTCGTCAGTACGAGCAGTACTTC	CASSLVPGRQYEQYF